This T cell receptor (beta chain) derives from a study of HIV-infected children after antiretroviral therapy interruption. RNA-based 3' RACE libraries used unique molecular identifiers. One entry per CDR3 protein, called by TCRdb with MiXCR from the 3' RACE reads. This table holds under 50,000 distinct CDR3 sequences, around 4% found once. Treatment of the sample: PENTA 11 planned treatment interruption arm or continuous ART arm. Trimming left V 9 bases short and J 8 bases short, with 17 bases between. The CDR3 sequence is 14 residues long. The sample here was CD45RA+ CD4+ T cells from PBMCs, pooled from several time points, taken from a donor given antiretroviral therapy, either interrupted or continuous. This sample's subset: naive CD4+ CD45RA+ CD45RO- T cells. The receptor comes from a pool of human donors with HIV. The V call is TRBV7-1, the J call TRBJ1-6; possibly TRBD1 for D (6 bases). TRBV7-1 is filed as an ORF, its function uncertain. CDR3: CASSPDREDSPLHF. The CDR3 bases are TGTGCCAGTAGTCCGGACAGAGAGGATTCACCCCTCCACTTT.